This TCR beta chain was captured by sequencing in a study of T cell responses to AZD1222 COVID-19 vaccine. Overall study findings and caveats: CD4 TCRs covered the whole spike, strongest at regions 160-218 and 743-854. Donors in the cohort were predominantly white British and more often female, and clonal diversity was possibly underestimated.

Comment on this clone: The antigen remains unidentified.

The method was immunoSEQ multiplex PCR; TCRdb's version includes in-frame clones alone and lacks a portion of them. The sample contains around 110,000 clones, 75% to 90% of which appear only once. The CDR3 sequence is 17 residues long. V was shortened by 7 bases and J by 2 bases, with 21 bases between the two germline ends. Germline V gene data show CDR1 as SQVTM and CDR2 as ANQGSEA. This TCR derives from an adult in good health. The material was peripheral blood, obtained on day 0 of AZD1222 vaccination. The chain is built from TRBV29-1 and TRBJ2-6; a possible D gene is TRBD2 (6 bases). Here the CDR3 DNA reads TGCAGCGGCTGGCTTTTCTCGGAGGGAACTGGGGCCAACGTCCTGACTTTC. Translated: CSGWLFSEGTGANVLTF.